Following are 29 T cell receptor beta chains from one sample sequenced in a study of OX40 agonist ivuxolimab in advanced cancers. The data were produced by immunoSEQ multiplex PCR, yet TCRdb's version contains in-frame clones alone and is incomplete. The sample has 20,000 or so clones; about 80% are singletons. This specimen was CD4+ or CD8+ T cells sorted from blood, taken in a trial of the OX40 agonist ivuxolimab. The receptor set was obtained from an adult with an advanced solid tumor such as melanoma, head and neck, liver or kidney cancer.

This sequence joins TRBV27 and TRBJ1-2; D is unresolved. This CDR3 spans 15 amino acids. CDR1 MNHEY and CDR2 SMNVEV come from the germline V gene (reference sequence). V lost 5 bases to trimming and J lost 8 bases, with 21 bases between them. The CDR3 DNA follows: TGTGCCAGCAGTCTCGCGGCTGGCAACCCTGGGGGCTACACCTTC. Translation: CASSLAAGNPGGYTF.

The V call is TRBV7-2, the J call TRBJ2-1, with a tentative D call TRBD2 (6 bases). V shed 4 bases and J shed 3 bases, with 13 bases lying between them. Germline lookup yields CDR1 SGHTA and CDR2 FQGNSA. The CDR3 covers 15 residues. CDR3 region: CASSSLAPIYNEQFF. The CDR3 nucleotides read TGTGCCAGCAGCTCACTAGCACCCATCTACAATGAGCAGTTCTTC.

The rearrangement joins TRBV27 to TRBJ1-1; D is perhaps TRBD1 (5 bases). CDR1 is MNHEY and CDR2 is SMNVEV in the germline V gene (reference sequence). The CDR3 loop spans 16 amino acids. The V gene lost 3 bases and the J gene lost 1 base, with 15 bases spanning the gap. CDR3 in amino acids: CASSFGWGTGNTEAFF. Here the CDR3 DNA reads TGTGCCAGCAGTTTTGGGTGGGGCACAGGGAACACTGAAGCTTTCTTT.

The chain couples TRBV28 to TRBJ2-7; D might be TRBD1 or TRBD2, each matching 6 bases. Germline CDR1 and CDR2: MDHEN and SYDVKM. The length of the CDR3 is 16 residues. V shed 7 bases and J shed 4 bases, with 23 bases lying between them. CDR3 in DNA: TGTGCCAGCACCTCCTCGGGGGTGGACAGTCGGTACGAGCAGTACTTC. Its protein is CASTSSGVDSRYEQYF.

This clone was seen a single time. This chain links TRBV5-8 with TRBJ2-3; D is ambiguous. The CDR3 contains 13 residues. With 4 bases removed from V and 6 bases from J, the gap between germline ends came to 12 bases. CDR1 SGHTS and CDR2 YDEGEE come from the germline V gene. The CDR3 DNA follows: TGTGCCAGCAGCCACCCGACCGGGGATACGCAGTATTTT. This encodes CASSHPTGDTQYF.

This clone was observed many times. The gene calls are TRBV6-5 and TRBJ2-1, with unresolved D. Looked up from germline, CDR1 is MNHEY and CDR2 is SVGAGI. The CDR3 consists of 14 residues. V gave up 2 bases and J gave up 7 bases, with 12 bases separating them. CDR3 sequence: CASSYLRMGNEQFF. CDR3 nucleotide sequence: TGTGCCAGCAGTTACCTCAGGATGGGAAATGAGCAGTTCTTC.

The chain has TRBV27 and TRBJ2-3, with a tentative D call TRBD1 (5 bases). Per germline, CDR1 MNHEY and CDR2 SMNVEV (reference sequence). CDR3 length equals 20 residues. The V gene lost 1 base and the J gene lost 1 base, with 24 bases spanning the gap. The CDR3 protein is CASSLFGAELGGPGTDTQYF. CDR3 in DNA: TGTGCCAGCAGTTTATTTGGGGCAGAATTGGGTGGGCCGGGCACAGATACGCAGTATTTT.

This clone counts as medium-sized. The chain carries TRBV27 and TRBJ2-2; D call uncertain. The length of the CDR3 is 13 residues. CDR1 MNHEY and CDR2 SMNVEV come from the germline V gene (reference sequence). V was trimmed by 2 bases and J by 6 bases, leaving 7 bases between them. The CDR3 is CASSLIGSGELFF. The CDR3 DNA reads as TGTGCCAGCAGTTTAATAGGCTCCGGGGAGCTGTTTTTT.

A single count supports this clone. This chain uses TRBV18 with TRBJ2-5; no clear D. Germline CDR1 reads KGHSH; CDR2 reads LQKENI. V dropped 2 bases and J dropped 2 bases, with 9 bases sitting between them. The CDR3 extends over 14 amino acids. The CDR3 nucleotides read TGTGCCAGCTCACCATGGGTGGAGCAAGAGACCCAGTACTTC. Encoded protein: CASSPWVEQETQYF.

This clone has just a few counts. The chain joins TRBV7-3 to TRBJ2-1, with 8 bases aligning to TRBD1. Germline CDR1 and CDR2: SGHTA and FQGTGA. Losses at the gene ends were 2 bases for V and 8 bases for J; bases not matched to a gene: 5. The CDR3 covers 14 residues. The CDR3 region has the DNA TGTGCCAGCAGCTTAGGCACAGGGGGGCATGAGCAGTTCTTC. This gives the protein CASSLGTGGHEQFF.

This clone occurred a few times. The J gene is TRBJ2-7, the V gene TRBV4-3; perhaps D is TRBD1 or TRBD2 (5 bases each). There are 14 residues in the CDR3. Deletions cut 3 bases from V and 7 bases from J, with 16 bases between. Germline-derived CDR1 and CDR2 are LGHNA and YSLEER. The DNA of the CDR3 is TGCGCCAGCAGCCAGGACGTGGGGGTGGGGGAGCAGTACTTC. Residues: CASSQDVGVGEQYF.

This clone was seen only a few times. This sequence joins TRBV11-3 and TRBJ2-5; TRBD1 matches 11 bases. CDR1 and CDR2 (germline): SGHNT, YENEEA. The J segment lost 6 bases and the V segment lost 5 bases, leaving 5 bases of the junction unmatched. This CDR3 region has 14 residues. The CDR3 DNA is TGTGCCAGCAGCGCGGGGACAGGGGGAAAGACCCAGTACTTC. Translating it yields CASSAGTGGKTQYF.

The chain links TRBV27 to TRBJ1-3; D is unresolved. V lost 5 bases, J lost 4 bases, and 15 bases lay in between. The CDR3 totals 15 residues. CDR1 MNHEY and CDR2 SMNVEV come from the germline V gene (reference sequence). CDR3 protein: CASSAISGAGNTIYF. The CDR3 region has the DNA TGTGCCAGCAGTGCGATTTCGGGAGCCGGAAACACCATATATTTT.

This chain connects TRBV7-9 to TRBJ2-1; D is unresolved. The CDR3 consists of 15 residues. Germline CDR1 is SEHNR and CDR2 is FQNEAQ (reference sequence). Trimming left V 2 bases short and J 6 bases short, with 14 bases between. CDR3 sequence reads: CASSLTPLGGNEQFF. The CDR3 DNA sequence: TGTGCCAGCAGCTTAACCCCCCTAGGTGGCAATGAGCAGTTCTTC.

This chain links TRBV2 with TRBJ1-2, with TRBD1 matching over 7 bases. Germline CDR1 SNHLY, CDR2 FYNNEI. This CDR3 has 15 residues. The V segment lost 0 bases and the J segment 5 bases; nucleotides outside the gene matches: 6. As DNA, the CDR3 is TGTGCCAGCAGTGAAGCGCAGGGGGACGGGTATGGCTACACCTTC. Translated, it gives CASSEAQGDGYGYTF.

CDR3 coding DNA: TGTGCCAGCAGCGCCATGACAAACCCCCAGTTTGGGGGCTACACCTTC. Translation gives CASSAMTNPQFGGYTF. This chain links TRBV9 with TRBJ1-2; D is undetermined. CDR3 length: 16 amino acids. The germline gives CDR1 SGDLS, CDR2 YYNGEE. V was cut by 3 bases and J by 8 bases, with 23 bases left in between.

The J gene is TRBJ2-2, the V gene TRBV9; D is unclear. The V gene's germline CDR1 is SGDLS and CDR2 YYNGEE. V gave up 3 bases and J gave up 5 bases, with 5 bases separating them. The CDR3 extends over 12 amino acids. The CDR3 loop reads CASSAETGELFF. CDR3 coding DNA: TGTGCCAGCAGCGCCGAAACCGGGGAGCTGTTTTTT.

The chain couples TRBV27 to TRBJ2-1; 7 positions agree with TRBD1. V was clipped by 3 bases and J by 15 bases; unmatched bases: 11. Germline V CDR1 and CDR2: MNHEY, SMNVEV (reference sequence). The CDR3 contains 13 residues. The CDR3 reads CASSFDRVNRLFF. CDR3 DNA sequence: TGTGCCAGCAGTTTCGACAGGGTCAACCGGCTGTTCTTC.

In its sample, this clone was seen a few times. The genes are TRBV2 and TRBJ2-7, with D possibly called TRBD1 or TRBD2 (5 bases each). The germline gives CDR1 SNHLY, CDR2 FYNNEI. The CDR3 length is 17 residues. Trimming cost V 1 base and J 0 bases, with 16 bases left between them. The CDR3 protein is CASSEGGWVEYSYEQYF. The CDR3 region has the DNA TGTGCCAGCAGTGAAGGGGGGTGGGTCGAATACTCCTACGAGCAGTACTTC.

The chain employs TRBV6-5 and TRBJ2-3; D call uncertain. The CDR3 has 14 amino acids. Germline CDR1 is MNHEY and CDR2 is SVGAGI. Trimming stripped 1 base from V and 0 bases from J, with 5 bases between. The CDR3, as DNA: TGTGCCAGCAGTTACTTGGGGAGCACAGATACGCAGTATTTT. It encodes CASSYLGSTDTQYF.

The rearrangement links TRBV29-1 to TRBJ1-2; D not resolved. Trimming left V 6 bases short and J 2 bases short, with 13 bases between. In germline, CDR1 is SQVTM, CDR2 ANQGSEA. There are 13 residues in the CDR3. CDR3 sequence (DNA): TGCAGCGTCGGCGGAGGGTTAAACTATGGCTACACCTTC. This sequence encodes CSVGGGLNYGYTF. Filled out from reference TRBV29-1 and TRBJ1-2, the complete variable domain reads SAVISQKPSRDICQRGTSLTIQCQVDSQVTMMFWYRQQPGQSLTLIATANQGSEATYESGFVIDKFPISRPNLTFSTLTVSNMSPEDSSIYLCSVGGGLNYGYTFGSGTRLTVV.

V and J are TRBV10-1 and TRBJ2-3; a possible D gene is TRBD1 (6 bases). Germline V gene lookup returns CDR1 WNHNN and CDR2 SYGVQD (reference sequence). The CDR3 runs 13 residues. V was trimmed by 4 bases and J by 4 bases, leaving 9 bases between them. The DNA of the CDR3 is TGCGCCAGCAGTGGGTACAGGGCAGATACGCAGTATTTT. Translating it yields CASSGYRADTQYF.

This chain uses TRBV5-6 with TRBJ2-1; 11 nucleotides align to TRBD2. The CDR3 has 16 amino acids. V lost 4 bases to trimming and J lost 7 bases; unmatched junction nucleotides: 10. Germline CDR1 and CDR2: SGHDT and YYEEEE. The CDR3 coding sequence is TGTGCCAGCAGCCCCATAGCGGGAGGGCCGAGGAATGAGCAGTTCTTC. Its protein product is CASSPIAGGPRNEQFF.

V is TRBV7-9 and J is TRBJ2-4, with D perhaps matching TRBD1 (5 bases). Germline V gene data show CDR1 as SEHNR and CDR2 as FQNEAQ (reference sequence). CDR3 length equals 12 residues. V was pared by 5 bases and J by 5 bases, with 7 bases between. The CDR3: CASSLTENIQYF. In DNA, the CDR3 is TGTGCCAGCAGCCTGACAGAAAACATTCAGTACTTC. Combining the CDR3 with reference TRBV7-9 and TRBJ2-4 gives the whole variable domain DTGVSQNPRHKITKRGQNVTFRCDPISEHNRLYWYRQTLGQGPEFLTYFQNEAQLEKSRLLSDRFSAERPKGSFSTLEIQRTEQGDSAMYLCASSLTENIQYFGAGTRLSVL.

This chain connects TRBV9 to TRBJ1-2, with 7 bases fitting TRBD1. V shed 3 bases, J shed 4 bases, and the junction held 9 bases outside the gene matches. Germline loops: CDR1 SGDLS, CDR2 YYNGEE. This CDR3 has 15 amino acids. CDR3 nucleotide sequence: TGTGCCAGCAGCGCGTCTCCGGGACAGCTCTATGGCTACACCTTC. Its protein is CASSASPGQLYGYTF.

This chain uses TRBV6-5 with TRBJ1-1; D unclear. Trimming took 2 bases from V and 6 from J, leaving 10 bases between them. The germline V gene encodes CDR1 MNHEY and CDR2 SVGAGI. The CDR3 contains 13 residues. The CDR3 here is CASSYIAGAEAFF. The CDR3 DNA reads as TGTGCCAGCAGTTACATCGCTGGGGCTGAAGCTTTCTTT.

The gene calls are TRBV19 and TRBJ2-7; 10 bases match TRBD1. CDR1 is LNHDA and CDR2 is SQIVND in the germline V gene (reference sequence). The V segment lost 5 bases and the J segment 0 bases; nucleotides outside the gene matches: 4. The CDR3 sequence is 15 residues long. DNA of the CDR3: TGTGCCAGTAGTCTCGGGACAGGGGACTCCTACGAGCAGTACTTC. Translation gives CASSLGTGDSYEQYF.

The J gene is TRBJ2-2, the V gene TRBV5-1; TRBD2 matches at 10 bases. The V segment lost 2 bases and the J segment 2 bases; nucleotides outside the gene matches: 3. CDR3 size: 16 residues. Germline lookup yields CDR1 SGHRS and CDR2 YFSETQ. DNA for the CDR3: TGCGCCAGCAGCTTATCACTAGCGGGAAACACCGGGGAGCTGTTTTTT. This codes for CASSLSLAGNTGELFF.

The V and J genes are TRBV28 and TRBJ1-5; D unclear. CDR3 length equals 16 residues. CDR1 is MDHEN and CDR2 is SYDVKM in the germline V gene. V was shortened by 1 base and J by 2 bases, with 12 bases between the two germline ends. Here the CDR3 DNA reads TGTGCCAGCAGTTTATTATTCGTAACAGGCAATCAGCCCCAGCATTTT. Translating gives CASSLLFVTGNQPQHF. Combining the CDR3 with reference TRBV28 and TRBJ1-5 gives the whole variable domain DVKVTQSSRYLVKRTGEKVFLECVQDMDHENMFWYRQDPGLGLRLIYFSYDVKMKEKGDIPEGYSVSREKKERFSLILESASTNQTSMYLCASSLLFVTGNQPQHFGDGTRLSIL.